A single sample gave rise to the 29 T cell receptor beta chains below, sequenced in a study of cytomegalovirus exposure and HLA in healthy donors. A multiplex PCR was run with 60 Vbeta primers and 13 Jbeta primers. The table came from immunoSEQ multiplex PCR; TCRdb's copy has only in-frame clones and leaves some out. The sample carries 150,000 to 200,000 clones, over 65% recorded once. Sequencing was performed on PBMCs. The source of these receptors is a man aged 40-55 years in good health and CMV-seropositive.

The chain is built from TRBV5-1 and TRBJ1-2; D is unresolved. V lost 1 base and J lost 4, with 8 bases in between. Germline values: CDR1 SGHRS, CDR2 YFSETQ. This CDR3 comprises 13 residues. The CDR3 DNA follows: TGCGCCAGCAGCTTGACAGAAAGCTATGGCTACACCTTC. It is translated as CASSLTESYGYTF. The variable domain in full, completed from reference TRBV5-1 and TRBJ1-2, reads KAGVTQTPRYLIKTRGQQVTLSCSPISGHRSVSWYQQTPGQGLQFLFEYFSETQRNKGNFPGRFSGRQFSNSRSEMNVSTLELGDSALYLCASSLTESYGYTFGSGTRLTVV.

This rearrangement joins TRBV29-1 to TRBJ2-2, with 14 nucleotides matching TRBD2. V was pared by 6 bases and J by 1 base, with 4 bases of the junction left unmatched. From germline, CDR1 is SQVTM and CDR2 ANQGSEA. The CDR3 has 16 residues. CDR3 sequence (DNA): TGCAGCGTAGTGACTAGCGGGAGGGTGAACACCGGGGAGCTGTTTTTT. Translated, it gives CSVVTSGRVNTGELFF.

Remarks on this clone: With a much larger clone just one base away, this may be a read error. The chain combines TRBV5-1 with TRBJ1-2, with 7 bases identical to TRBD1. In germline, CDR1 is SGHRS, CDR2 YFSETQ. The CDR3 consists of 13 residues. The CDR3 here is CASSLGQNYGYTF. The CDR3, as DNA: TGTGCCAGCAGCTTGGGACAGAACTATGGCTACACCTTC.

This clone was seen only once. This rearrangement joins TRBV11-3 to TRBJ1-1; unclear D gene. The CDR3 runs 13 residues. The V end was cut by 2 bases, the J end by 1 base, with 5 bases between. In germline, CDR1 is SGHNT, CDR2 YENEEA. CDR3 sequence: CASSLSPNTEAFF. The DNA of the CDR3 is TGTGCCAGCAGCTTAAGCCCGAACACTGAAGCTTTCTTT. Drawing the rest from reference TRBV11-3 and TRBJ1-1, the complete variable domain is EAGVVQSPRYKIIEKKQPVAFWCNPISGHNTLYWYLQNLGQGPELLIRYENEEAVDDSQLPKDRFSAERLKGVDSTLKIQPAELGDSAVYLCASSLSPNTEAFFGQGTRLTVV.

CDR3 DNA sequence: TGTGCCAGCAGTTACTCGGGGGGACAGGGCTTTTACGAGCAGTACTTC. This translates into CASSYSGGQGFYEQYF. The chain combines TRBV6-5 with TRBJ2-7; 9 bases match TRBD1. Losses at the gene ends were 0 bases for V and 4 bases for J; bases not matched to a gene: 7. The CDR3 loop spans 16 amino acids. Germline lookup yields CDR1 MNHEY and CDR2 SVGAGI.

V and J are TRBV27 and TRBJ2-3; 13 bases are a match to TRBD2. V lost 5 bases to trimming and J lost 5 bases; unmatched junction nucleotides: 7. Germline CDR1 is MNHEY and CDR2 is SMNVEV (reference sequence). This CDR3 has 16 residues. The CDR3 loop is CASSPGTSGVVDTQYF. The CDR3 region has the DNA TGTGCCAGCAGTCCGGGGACTAGCGGGGTGGTAGATACGCAGTATTTT.

The V gene is TRBV5-6, the J gene TRBJ1-2; D is possibly TRBD1 (5 bases). Germline V gene data show CDR1 as SGHDT and CDR2 as YYEEEE. The CDR3 sequence is 13 residues long. The V and J ends lost 0 bases and 7 bases respectively, with 10 bases between them. For the CDR3, the DNA is TGTGCCAGCAGCTTGGCAGGGTTTCGTGGCTACACCTTC. Translated: CASSLAGFRGYTF.

The rearrangement joins TRBV6-4 to TRBJ2-3; 9 bases are a match to TRBD2. The CDR3 consists of 16 residues. With 3 bases clipped from V and 2 bases from J, the junction kept 6 bases outside the gene matches. Germline V gene lookup returns CDR1 MRHNA and CDR2 SNTAGT. The CDR3 protein is CASSEGSGGNTDTQYF. CDR3 bases: TGTGCCAGCAGTGAAGGCAGCGGGGGGAACACAGATACGCAGTATTTT.

A single count supports this clone. This sequence joins TRBV23-1 and TRBJ1-4; 8 nucleotides agree with TRBD1. TRBV23-1 has ORF status, its function being uncertain. CDR3 size: 16 residues. The ends lost 4 bases at V and 6 bases at J; junction bases unmatched: 10. Here the CDR3 DNA reads TGCGCCAGCAGTCCCCTGGGTACAGGGGGTGATGAAAAACTGTTTTTT. Translating gives CASSPLGTGGDEKLFF.

Remarks on this clone: Other DNA variants within this sample encode the same CDR3. In DNA, the CDR3 is TGTGCCAGCAGCGTAGATGTCAGGGTGGACGAGCAGTACTTC. Its protein is CASSVDVRVDEQYF. The genes are TRBV9 and TRBJ2-7; maybe TRBD1 (5 bases). The CDR3 is made up of 14 amino acids. CDR1 and CDR2 (germline): SGDLS, YYNGEE. V was clipped by 0 bases and J by 5 bases, with 12 bases between them.

The chain has TRBV5-1 and TRBJ2-3, with TRBD2 as a possible D gene (6 bases). Germline V gives CDR1 SGHRS, CDR2 YFSETQ. The CDR3 length is 16 residues. The V end lost 3 bases, the J end lost 0 bases, and 14 bases lay between the germline ends. The CDR3 is CASSSLAGTSTDTQYF. The CDR3 DNA follows: TGCGCCAGCAGCTCCCTGGCGGGGACTAGCACAGATACGCAGTATTTT.

V gene TRBV7-6 combines with J gene TRBJ2-1, with D perhaps given as TRBD1 or TRBD2 (12 bases each). Trimming pared 2 bases from V and 7 bases from J, leaving 30 bases between. CDR1 and CDR2 from the germline V gene are SGHVS and FNYEAQ. There are 20 residues in the CDR3. As DNA, the CDR3 is TGTGCCAGCAGCTTAAGGGACAGGGGGCTTCAAGGACTAGCGGGAAATGAGCAGTTCTTC. It translates to CASSLRDRGLQGLAGNEQFF.

The genes are TRBV19 and TRBJ2-1; 8 positions agree with TRBD2. The V segment lost 7 bases and the J segment 12 bases; nucleotides outside the gene matches: 17. Germline-derived CDR1 and CDR2 are LNHDA and SQIVND (reference sequence). This CDR3 has 15 amino acids. The DNA of the CDR3 is TGTGCCAGTAAATCAGACGGGACTAGTCCCTTGCGGCAGTTCTTC. Encoded protein: CASKSDGTSPLRQFF.

The genes are TRBV19 and TRBJ2-1; TRBD2 matches 10 bases. Germline V lookup: CDR1 LNHDA, CDR2 SQIVND (reference sequence). V shed 7 bases and J 5 bases; nucleotides not matched to a gene: 17. The CDR3 contains 18 residues. CDR3 sequence (DNA): TGTGCCAGTACCCTGGGGATAGCGGGGGGTTCCCAGGACAATGAGCAGTTCTTC. As protein: CASTLGIAGGSQDNEQFF.

The chain uses TRBV29-1 and TRBJ2-6; 8 bases fit TRBD1. The V gene's germline CDR1 is SQVTM and CDR2 ANQGSEA. V was pared by 4 bases and J by 4 bases, with 6 bases of the junction left unmatched. CDR3 length: 15 amino acids. The CDR3 region is CSVVQGAAGANVLTF. As DNA, the CDR3 is TGCAGCGTTGTCCAGGGGGCTGCCGGGGCCAACGTCCTGACTTTC.

The V call is TRBV5-6, the J call TRBJ2-1; 7 nucleotides match TRBD1. The CDR3 totals 15 residues. Trimming at V came to 2 bases and at J to 5 bases, leaving 7 bases not matched to a gene. Germline V gene data show CDR1 as SGHDT and CDR2 as YYEEEE. CDR3 residues: CASSFGQALNNEQFF. The CDR3 DNA reads as TGTGCCAGCAGCTTTGGACAGGCGTTAAACAATGAGCAGTTCTTC.

V gene TRBV9 combines with J gene TRBJ1-1; D gene uncertain. CDR1 is SGDLS and CDR2 is YYNGEE in the germline V gene. Between the trimmed V and J ends, which lost 4 bases and 0 bases, there was a span of 13 bases. The CDR3 is 15 residues long. CDR3 region: CASSPHRGMNTEAFF. CDR3 nucleotides: TGTGCCAGCAGCCCCCACCGAGGAATGAACACTGAAGCTTTCTTT. The full variable domain, its missing parts supplied by reference TRBV9 and TRBJ1-1, is DSGVTQTPKHLITATGQRVTLRCSPRSGDLSVYWYQQSLDQGLQFLIQYYNGEERAKGNILERFSAQQFPDLHSELNLSSLELGDSALYFCASSPHRGMNTEAFFGQGTRLTVV.

The CDR3 loop reads CASSPNSPQETQYF. The CDR3 nucleotides are TGTGCCAGCTCACCGAACAGTCCGCAGGAGACCCAGTACTTC. The chain uses TRBV18 and TRBJ2-5; D is uncertain. The CDR3 is 14 residues long. Deletions cut 3 bases from V and 5 bases from J, with 13 bases between. Germline V gene sequence: CDR1 KGHSH, CDR2 LQKENI.

V and J are TRBV2 and TRBJ2-5; possible D gene TRBD2, 5 bases. The germline V gene encodes CDR1 SNHLY and CDR2 FYNNEI. The CDR3 totals 15 residues. V lost 6 bases and J lost 4, with 18 bases in between. CDR3 region: CASSPEGLRSETQYF. CDR3 in DNA: TGTGCCAGCAGCCCAGAGGGTCTGAGGTCAGAGACCCAGTACTTC. Together with reference TRBV2 and TRBJ2-5, the CDR3 gives the full variable domain: EPEVTQTPSHQVTQMGQEVILRCVPISNHLYFYWYRQILGQKVEFLVSFYNNEISEKSEIFDDQFSVERPDGSNFTLKIRSTKLEDSAMYFCASSPEGLRSETQYFGPGTRLLVL.

The chain employs TRBV5-1 and TRBJ1-1; D is uncertain. V was shortened by 0 bases and J by 5 bases, with 8 bases between the two germline ends. In germline, CDR1 is SGHRS, CDR2 YFSETQ. The CDR3 is 13 residues long. The DNA for the CDR3 is TGCGCCAGCAGCTTGGCCGGAGAGACTGAAGCTTTCTTT. This translates into CASSLAGETEAFF.

The chain is built from TRBV14 and TRBJ1-1; D unclear. The CDR3 has 14 residues. CDR1 is SGHDN, CDR2 FVKESK, per germline. V was cut by 3 bases and J by 5 bases, with 13 bases left in between. The CDR3 DNA is TGTGCCAGCAGCCAGGCTGGTAGAGGGACTGAAGCTTTCTTT. Translation: CASSQAGRGTEAFF. The full variable domain, completed using reference TRBV14 and TRBJ1-1, is EAGVTQFPSHSVIEKGQTVTLRCDPISGHDNLYWYRRVMGKEIKFLLHFVKESKQDESGMPNNRFLAERTGGTYSTLKVQPAELEDSGVYFCASSQAGRGTEAFFGQGTRLTVV.

The rearrangement joins TRBV5-1 to TRBJ1-4; possible D gene TRBD1, 6 bases. Trimming stripped 6 bases from V and 3 bases from J, with 6 bases between. The V gene's germline CDR1 is SGHRS and CDR2 YFSETQ. This CDR3 is 12 amino acids long. CDR3: CASKGANEKLFF. The CDR3 nucleotides read TGCGCCAGCAAGGGGGCTAATGAAAAACTGTTTTTT.

The chain joins TRBV18 to TRBJ2-5; D is perhaps TRBD2 (6 bases). The germline V gene encodes CDR1 KGHSH and CDR2 LQKENI. V was shortened by 2 bases and J by 7 bases, with 11 bases between the two germline ends. There are 13 residues in the CDR3. The CDR3 DNA reads as TGTGCCAGCTCACCAGGGGAGGAGGGGACCCAGTACTTC. The encoded protein is CASSPGEEGTQYF.

The chain joins TRBV10-1 to TRBJ1-5; D is unresolved. The germline V gene encodes CDR1 WNHNN and CDR2 SYGVQD (reference sequence). The CDR3 runs 13 residues. V was cut by 6 bases and J by 5 bases, with 11 bases left in between. CDR3 residues: CASSAGEDQPQHF. CDR3 DNA: TGCGCCAGCAGCGCTGGTGAGGATCAGCCCCAGCATTTT.

The chain is built from TRBV5-4 and TRBJ1-6, with TRBD1 matching over 10 bases. With V trimmed by 4 bases and J by 10 bases, 5 bases remained unmatched. The CDR3 runs 14 residues. Germline CDR1 SGHNT, CDR2 YYREEE (reference sequence). The CDR3 sequence: CASSRGQGKSPLHF. CDR3 nucleotide sequence: TGTGCCAGCAGCCGGGGACAGGGGAAATCACCCCTCCACTTT.

The chain combines TRBV6-5 with TRBJ2-6; D is ambiguous. The CDR3 contains 15 residues. Deletions cut 3 bases from V and 2 bases from J, with 8 bases between. The germline gives CDR1 MNHEY, CDR2 SVGAGI. The CDR3 DNA is TGTGCCAGCAGTTATATCACAGCTGGGGCCAACGTCCTGACTTTC. It is translated as CASSYITAGANVLTF.

This sequence joins TRBV4-3 and TRBJ2-5, with D possibly TRBD2 on 6 matching bases. Looked up from germline, CDR1 is LGHNA and CDR2 is YSLEER. The V and J ends lost 0 bases and 5 bases respectively, with 10 bases between them. CDR3 length equals 14 residues. CDR3 nucleotides: TGCGCCAGCAGCCAAGATGCAGGGAGGGAGACCCAGTACTTC. Translation gives CASSQDAGRETQYF.

The V gene is TRBV10-3, the J gene TRBJ1-4; 10 nucleotides match TRBD1. This CDR3 has 15 residues. CDR1 is ENHRY, CDR2 SYGVKD, per germline. With 3 bases clipped from V and 7 bases from J, the junction kept 5 bases outside the gene matches. This CDR3 reads CAISDSGTGVEKLFF. The DNA for the CDR3 is TGTGCCATCAGTGACTCGGGGACAGGGGTTGAAAAACTGTTTTTT.

Regarding this clone: The junction departs from the called germline gene at one end, perhaps through a read error. This sample also contains other DNA sequences that code for the same CDR3. The V and J genes are TRBV5-1 and TRBJ1-1; no reliable D call. Germline loops: CDR1 SGHRS, CDR2 YFSETQ. This CDR3 has 13 amino acids. The CDR3 DNA follows: TGTGCCAGCAGCTTAGCAGGGAACACTGAAGCTTTCTTT. This gives the protein CASSLAGNTEAFF.